Listed below are T cell receptor beta chains from one sample, sequenced in a study of blood T cell repertoires in COVID-19. Libraries were prepared by immunoSEQ multiplex PCR; TCRdb keeps only in-frame clonotypes and omits some of them. The sample contains 150,000 to 200,000 clones, roughly 70% of which appear only once. The sample taken for sequencing was peripheral blood. The receptor set was obtained from a woman over 75 with acute or convalescent COVID-19. CDR3s include the opening cysteine and the closing phenylalanine or tryptophan. D genes are given only for firm matches. Expanded clones get a size class; other rows say once, few or many, or leave the size out.

CDR3	DNA	length	size	J	V	D
CASSVGEETQYF	TGTGCCAGCAGCGTCGGAGAAGAGACCCAGTACTTC	12	-	TRBJ2-5	TRBV11-2	-
CASSMTGNTEAFF	TGTGCCAGCAGTATGACAGGGAACACTGAAGCTTTCTTT	13	once	TRBJ1-1	TRBV27	-
CASGLGIEAFF	TGTGCCAGCGGCCTCGGGATTGAAGCTTTCTTT	11	-	TRBJ1-1	TRBV2	-
CASSEPSSGVETQYF	TGCGCCAGCAGTGAACCATCTAGCGGGGTGGAGACCCAGTACTTC	15	-	TRBJ2-5	TRBV10-1	TRBD2
CASQGLAGDTDTQYF	TGTGCCTCCCAAGGACTAGCGGGAGACACAGATACGCAGTATTTT	15	-	TRBJ2-3	TRBV24-1	TRBD2
CASSGRQGNTEAFF	TGTGCCAGCAGCGGGAGACAGGGTAACACTGAAGCTTTCTTT	14	-	TRBJ1-1	TRBV5-6	TRBD1
CASSLGARTSGRAETQYF	TGTGCCAGCAGCTTAGGGGCTCGGACTAGCGGGAGGGCTGAGACCCAGTACTTC	18	-	TRBJ2-5	TRBV11-2	TRBD2
CAVGDYSGAGELFF	TGTGCCGTGGGGGACTACTCTGGTGCCGGGGAGCTGTTTTTT	14	once	TRBJ2-2	TRBV27	TRBD2
CASSLDRQVHQPQHF	TGTGCCAGCAGCTTAGACCGACAGGTCCATCAGCCCCAGCATTTT	15	-	TRBJ1-5	TRBV7-8	-
CASSFTRGLTEAFF	TGTGCCAGCAGCTTCACCAGGGGGCTGACTGAAGCTTTCTTT	14	-	TRBJ1-1	TRBV11-2	TRBD1
CASSQDSGGEQFF	TGTGCCAGCAGCCAAGACTCTGGCGGTGAGCAGTTCTTC	13	-	TRBJ2-1	TRBV4-2	-
CASSLGRTGLRNTIYF	TGTGCCAGCAGCTTAGGAAGGACAGGGTTGAGAAACACCATATATTTT	16	-	TRBJ1-3	TRBV7-9	TRBD1
CASSVAGEEPKNIQYF	TGTGCCAGCAGTGTAGCGGGAGAGGAGCCCAAAAACATTCAGTACTTC	16	few	TRBJ2-4	TRBV2	TRBD2
CASSSGGPTETQYF	TGTGCCAGCAGTTCGGGCGGGCCAACGGAGACCCAGTACTTC	14	-	TRBJ2-5	TRBV28	-
CASSQEQGEAFF	TGTGCCAGCAGCCAAGAACAGGGTGAAGCTTTCTTT	12	-	TRBJ1-1	TRBV4-2	-
CASSWGVTGELFF	TGTGCCAGCAGCTGGGGGGTAACCGGGGAGCTGTTTTTT	13	-	TRBJ2-2	TRBV5-4	-
CASSLQTPGTGELFF	TGCGCCAGCAGCTTACAGACCCCGGGGACCGGGGAGCTGTTTTTT	15	-	TRBJ2-2	TRBV5-1	-
CASSLLSSGSGEQFF	TGTGCCAGCAGCTTACTGTCTAGCGGGAGTGGAGAGCAGTTCTTC	15	-	TRBJ2-1	TRBV7-8	TRBD2
CASSFRTSGETQYF	TGTGCCAGCAGTTTTAGGACTAGCGGAGAGACCCAGTACTTC	14	few	TRBJ2-5	TRBV27	TRBD2
CSAGTSSYNEQFF	TGCAGCGCCGGGACTAGCTCCTACAATGAGCAGTTCTTC	13	-	TRBJ2-1	TRBV29-1	TRBD2
CASSVEWLAVMGGTDTQYF	TGTGCCAGCAGCGTAGAGTGGCTAGCCGTGATGGGAGGCACAGATACGCAGTATTTT	19	-	TRBJ2-3	TRBV9	-
CASSQDKQGGNTIYF	TGCGCCAGCAGCCAAGATAAGCAGGGGGGAAACACCATATATTTT	15	-	TRBJ1-3	TRBV4-3	-
CAWVESRNTEAFF	TGTGCCTGGGTCGAGAGTCGTAACACTGAAGCTTTCTTT	13	-	TRBJ1-1	TRBV30	-
CASSERDRSSYNSPLHF	TGTGCCAGTAGTGAACGTGACAGGAGCTCCTATAATTCACCCCTCCACTTT	17	once	TRBJ1-6	TRBV19	-
CASSQRGFSGNTIYF	TGTGCCAGCAGCCAACGAGGGTTTTCTGGAAACACCATATATTTT	15	-	TRBJ1-3	TRBV14	-
CASSLREFGYTF	TGTGCCAGCAGTTTAAGGGAGTTTGGCTACACCTTC	12	-	TRBJ1-2	TRBV12-3/TRBV12-4	-
CATSDWGLAGVEQFF	TGTGCCACCAGTGATTGGGGACTAGCGGGAGTTGAGCAGTTCTTC	15	few	TRBJ2-1	TRBV24-1	TRBD2
CASSPTGNVGQPQHF	TGTGCCAGCAGTCCTACAGGGAATGTAGGTCAGCCCCAGCATTTT	15	-	TRBJ1-5	TRBV28	-
CASLGQSSNQPQHF	TGTGCCAGCCTGGGACAGAGCTCTAATCAGCCCCAGCATTTT	14	-	TRBJ1-5	TRBV2	TRBD1
CASSEGDFAYNEQFF	TGTGCCAGCAGCGAAGGGGACTTCGCCTACAATGAGCAGTTCTTC	15	-	TRBJ2-1	TRBV7-8	-